This T cell receptor (beta chain) appears in the sequencing data of a study of T cell changes during pregnancy in multiple sclerosis. Data came from immunoSEQ multiplex PCR; TCRdb stores just in-frame clones and leaves some out. This table has about 40,000 clones, roughly nine tenths appearing once. This clone was counted a single time. The CDR3 spans 12 residues. Germline CDR1 PRHDT, CDR2 FYEKMQ (reference sequence). Trimming took off 7 bases at V and 2 bases at J, with 8 bases between the two ends. Sequenced material: CD4+ T cells from peripheral blood mononuclear cells, taken before pregnancy. This TCR was recovered from a female donor with multiple sclerosis, enrolled in a pregnancy study. The J gene is TRBJ1-1, the V gene TRBV13; D not resolved. CDR3 in amino acids: CASKRTNTEAFF. The CDR3 coding sequence is TGTGCCAGCAAGAGAACCAACACTGAAGCTTTCTTT. The complete variable domain, with remaining parts taken from reference TRBV13 and TRBJ1-1, reads AAGVIQSPRHLIKEKRETATLKCYPIPRHDTVYWYQQGPGQDPQFLISFYEKMQSDKGSIPDRFSAQQFSDYHSELNMSSLELGDSALYFCASKRTNTEAFFGQGTRLTVV.